These T cell receptor beta chains were read from a single sample in a study of identical twins. In TCRdb, the 5' RACE reads were re-called with MiXCR into one record per CDR3 protein. The table records 100,000 or so distinct CDR3 sequences, 4.5% to 6.5% of them present only once. The material sequenced was memory T cells sorted from blood. The receptors here all came from a woman aged 50 to 60 in good health. Both conserved end residues are part of each CDR3. A D gene is named only where the DNA matches it firmly. The listing skips clone size in some rows; elsewhere it reads once, few, many or a size class.

V	D	J	size	CDR3	DNA
TRBV6-2/TRBV6-3	.	TRBJ2-1	many	CASSPTPAEQFF	TGTGCCAGCAGCCCGACCCCCGCTGAGCAGTTCTTC
TRBV24-1	.	TRBJ1-1	many	CATTHGLNTEAFF	TGTGCCACCACCCATGGACTGAACACTGAAGCTTTCTTT
TRBV5-5	.	TRBJ2-3	many	CASRNSSTDTQYF	TGTGCCAGCAGGAACTCTAGCACAGATACGCAGTATTTT
TRBV7-6	.	TRBJ2-2	.	CASSLGQLTGELFF	TGTGCCAGCAGCTTAGGGCAGCTCACCGGGGAGCTGTTTTTT
TRBV20-1	.	TRBJ2-7	.	CSAAIWAEQYF	TGCAGTGCCGCCATTTGGGCCGAGCAGTACTTC
TRBV12-3/TRBV12-4	TRBD1	TRBJ2-2	.	CASRTGTGVGELVF	TGTGCCAGCAGGACCGGGACAGGGGTCGGGGAGCTGGTTTTT
TRBV5-1	.	TRBJ2-1	few	CASSLGVNEQFF	TGCGCCAGCAGCTTAGGAGTGAATGAGCAGTTCTTC
TRBV5-1	TRBD2	TRBJ2-1	many	CASSLTSGRLIEQFF	TGCGCCAGCAGCTTGACTAGCGGGAGACTAATTGAGCAGTTCTTC
TRBV19	TRBD2	TRBJ2-1	many	CASRRLADSSYNEQFF	TGTGCCAGTAGGCGACTAGCGGATAGCTCCTACAATGAGCAGTTCTTC
TRBV12-3/TRBV12-4	.	TRBJ1-3	many	CASSFLGNTIYF	TGTGCCAGCAGTTTCCTAGGAAACACCATATATTTT
TRBV2	TRBD2	TRBJ2-5	.	CASSVLSSGLALATQYF	TGTGCCAGCAGTGTATTAAGTTCTGGACTAGCGCTGGCGACCCAGTACTTC
TRBV7-9	.	TRBJ1-4	.	CASSLMVRHGEKLFF	TGTGCCAGCAGCTTAATGGTCCGACACGGTGAAAAACTGTTTTTT
TRBV24-1	.	TRBJ2-3	many	CATSDLRAAGTGDTQYF	TGTGCCACCAGTGATTTGCGCGCTGCAGGGACGGGAGATACGCAGTATTTT
TRBV6-2/TRBV6-3	.	TRBJ2-7	many	CASRLGAYEQYF	TGTGCCAGCAGGCTGGGGGCCTACGAGCAGTACTTC
TRBV30	TRBD2	TRBJ2-2	.	CAWSSLAGYTGELFF	TGTGCCTGGAGTTCGCTAGCGGGATACACCGGGGAGCTGTTTTTT
TRBV9	TRBD2	TRBJ2-1	few	CASSARGTSGGTEQFF	TGTGCCAGCAGCGCCCGAGGGACTAGCGGGGGCACGGAGCAGTTCTTC
TRBV12-3/TRBV12-4	.	TRBJ2-3	many	CASTEHASTDTQYF	TGTGCCAGCACCGAGCATGCCAGCACAGATACGCAGTATTTT